The next 23 T cell receptor beta chains were all read from a single sample in a study of blood T cell repertoires in COVID-19. Produced via immunoSEQ multiplex PCR; TCRdb's table is partial and in-frame only. Of around 180,000 clones detected, around 85% appear once; the ten largest clones hold approximately 9.8%. The sample was peripheral blood. All receptors come from a woman aged 80 or over with acute or convalescent COVID-19.

The chain combines TRBV25-1 with TRBJ2-3; possibly TRBD2 for D (6 bases). V was shortened by 1 base and J by 2 bases, with 10 bases between the two germline ends. Per germline, CDR1 MGHDK and CDR2 SYGVNS. The CDR3 runs 15 residues. The CDR3 is CASSEWDSSTDTQYF. The CDR3 coding sequence is TGTGCCAGCAGTGAATGGGACTCTTCCACAGATACGCAGTATTTT.

CDR3 nucleotide sequence: TGCGCCAGCAGGACTTATAATTCACCCCTCCACTTT. As protein: CASRTYNSPLHF. The genes are TRBV10-2 and TRBJ1-6; D is uncertain. CDR3 length equals 12 residues. CDR1 is WSHSY and CDR2 is SAAADI in the germline V gene. Trimming took off 6 bases at V and 4 bases at J, with 4 bases between the two ends.

As regards this clone: One end of the junction fails to match germline, which may point to a read error. The chain joins TRBV14 to TRBJ2-2; the D gene is possibly TRBD2 (6 bases). The CDR3 spans 11 residues. Germline CDR1 and CDR2: SGHDN and FVKESK. The CDR3 DNA sequence: TGCTCCGGGGGACACACCGGGGAGCTGTTTTTT. Encoded protein: CSGGHTGELFF.

The V gene is TRBV6-1, the J gene TRBJ2-3; 10 bases map to TRBD1. The CDR3 has 15 amino acids. Germline loops: CDR1 MNHNS, CDR2 SASEGT. The J segment lost 6 bases and the V segment lost 3 bases, leaving 6 bases of the junction unmatched. CDR3: CASSDATGGFDTQYF. As DNA, the CDR3 is TGTGCCAGCAGTGACGCGACAGGGGGCTTCGATACGCAGTATTTT.

This clone was counted a few times. The gene calls are TRBV4-1 and TRBJ1-2; D perhaps matches TRBD1 (5 bases). The CDR3 is made up of 16 amino acids. Germline V lookup: CDR1 MGHRA, CDR2 YSYEKL. V lost 3 bases and J lost 2, with 16 bases in between. The CDR3: CASSHPGTSLNYGYTF. For the CDR3, the DNA is TGCGCCAGCAGCCACCCCGGGACTTCGCTCAACTATGGCTACACCTTC.

The V call is TRBV5-1, the J call TRBJ2-4; 11 bases align to TRBD2. Trimming at V came to 0 bases and at J to 4 bases, leaving 12 bases not matched to a gene. Germline CDR1 and CDR2: SGHRS and YFSETQ. This CDR3 spans 19 amino acids. CDR3 residues: CASSLANRMTSGTKNIQYF. The CDR3 DNA is TGCGCCAGCAGCTTGGCCAATCGGATGACTAGCGGGACAAAAAACATTCAGTACTTC.

This clone was counted a few times. This chain joins TRBV12-3 or TRBV12-4 and TRBJ2-7, with 8 bases aligning to TRBD1. This CDR3 region has 13 residues. V lost 6 bases and J lost 4; bases outside the gene matches: 5. The CDR3 region is CASSPGTGYEQYF. The CDR3 nucleotides are TGTGCCAGCAGCCCGGGGACAGGATACGAGCAGTACTTC.

The J gene is TRBJ2-1, the V gene TRBV18; D is perhaps TRBD2 (5 bases). Trimming took off 6 bases at V and 8 bases at J, with 11 bases between the two ends. The germline gives CDR1 KGHSH, CDR2 LQKENI. This CDR3 has 12 residues. The DNA of the CDR3 is TGTGCCAGCTCCCGGGCTAGCTATGAGCAGTTCTTC. Its translation is CASSRASYEQFF.

The rearrangement links TRBV3-1 (or the pseudogene TRBV3-2) to TRBJ1-1, with 7 bases lining up with TRBD1. The germline gives CDR1 LGHDT, CDR2 YNNKEL (reference sequence). The ends lost 3 bases at V and 5 bases at J; junction bases unmatched: 9. The CDR3 runs to 15 residues. The DNA of the CDR3 is TGTGCCAGCAGCCATTACAGGGGATTTGAGACTGAAGCTTTCTTT. Residues: CASSHYRGFETEAFF.

The chain uses TRBV5-1 and TRBJ2-7, with D perhaps TRBD2 (5 bases). Germline CDR1 reads SGHRS; CDR2 reads YFSETQ. Trimming removed 6 bases at V and 0 bases at J, with 16 bases between. This CDR3 is 15 amino acids long. This CDR3 is CASTPLDSRSYEQYF. As DNA, the CDR3 is TGCGCCAGCACCCCCTTGGACTCGCGCTCCTACGAGCAGTACTTC. Variable domain in full (rest from reference TRBV5-1 and TRBJ2-7): KAGVTQTPRYLIKTRGQQVTLSCSPISGHRSVSWYQQTPGQGLQFLFEYFSETQRNKGNFPGRFSGRQFSNSRSEMNVSTLELGDSALYLCASTPLDSRSYEQYFGPGTRLTVT.

This rearrangement joins TRBV5-6 to TRBJ2-7; weak D call: TRBD1 (5 bases). The CDR3 sequence is 14 residues long. Germline lookup yields CDR1 SGHDT and CDR2 YYEEEE. Trimming took off 3 bases at V and 0 bases at J, with 10 bases between the two ends. The CDR3 loop is CASSWGRPSYEQYF. Here the CDR3 DNA reads TGTGCCAGCAGCTGGGGCCGCCCCTCCTACGAGCAGTACTTC.

CDR3 in DNA: TGTGCCAGCAGCGTAGCTCACAGGGGGCCCTACAATGAGCAGTTCTTC. Translating it yields CASSVAHRGPYNEQFF. The V call is TRBV9, the J call TRBJ2-1; 9 bases fit TRBD1. CDR3 length equals 16 residues. V lost 0 bases, J lost 2 bases, and 3 bases stayed unmatched. Germline V lookup: CDR1 SGDLS, CDR2 YYNGEE.

The rearrangement joins TRBV7-9 to TRBJ2-5; weak D call: TRBD1 (5 bases). The CDR3 has 14 residues. CDR1 SEHNR and CDR2 FQNEAQ come from the germline V gene (reference sequence). Trimming cost V 4 bases and J 5 bases, with 14 bases left between them. The CDR3: CASSSQGSAETQYF. CDR3 bases: TGTGCCAGCAGCTCCCAGGGTTCGGCGGAGACCCAGTACTTC.

This CDR3 is CASSQQGAQAYTEAFF. The DNA for the CDR3 is TGTGCCAGCAGCCAACAGGGGGCTCAGGCGTACACTGAAGCTTTCTTT. The chain combines TRBV7-8 with TRBJ1-1, with 9 bases matching TRBD1. The ends lost 5 bases at V and 3 bases at J; junction bases unmatched: 10. The CDR3 is 16 residues long. Germline lookup yields CDR1 SGHVS and CDR2 FQNEAQ.

V and J are TRBV19 and TRBJ2-7; TRBD1 is a possible D gene (5 bases). This CDR3 is built from 14 residues. CDR1 and CDR2 (germline): LNHDA, SQIVND (reference sequence). Trimming left V 4 bases short and J 0 bases short, with 10 bases between. The DNA of the CDR3 is TGTGCCAGTAGTACCTCGACAGCCTCCTACGAGCAGTACTTC. This gives the protein CASSTSTASYEQYF.

The chain has TRBV7-9 and TRBJ2-7; possibly TRBD1 for D (5 bases). There are 13 residues in the CDR3. V lost 5 bases and J 9 bases, leaving 17 bases between the germline ends. In germline, CDR1 is SEHNR, CDR2 FQNEAQ (reference sequence). In DNA form, the CDR3 reads TGTGCCAGCAGCGACATAAGGGGTGGGGCGCAGTACTTC. This translates into CASSDIRGGAQYF.

This chain joins TRBV7-9 and TRBJ1-1; tentatively, D is TRBD1 (5 bases). The CDR3 consists of 15 residues. Trimming removed 4 bases at V and 3 bases at J, with 15 bases between. Germline assignment: CDR1 SEHNR and CDR2 FQNEAQ (reference sequence). CDR3 coding DNA: TGTGCCAGCAGCTCATCTTGGGGCTGGGACACTGAAGCTTTCTTT. Encoded protein: CASSSSWGWDTEAFF.

This clone was detected only a few times. The chain recombines TRBV7-2 with TRBJ2-1; possible D gene TRBD2, 5 bases. Germline-derived CDR1 and CDR2 are SGHTA and FQGNSA. The CDR3 is 14 amino acids. V lost 4 bases and J 3 bases, leaving 10 bases between the germline ends. CDR3 protein: CASSSTRNYNEQFF. The CDR3 DNA is TGTGCCAGCAGCTCTACTAGGAACTACAATGAGCAGTTCTTC.

In this sample, this clone turned up once. CDR3 protein: CASSQYGQNLLNTEAFF. In nucleotides, the CDR3 is TGCGCCAGCAGCCAATATGGGCAGAACCTTTTGAACACTGAAGCTTTCTTT. The chain couples TRBV4-1 to TRBJ1-1, with D unresolved. Trimming cost V 2 bases and J 0 bases, with 16 bases left between them. Germline-derived CDR1 and CDR2 are MGHRA and YSYEKL. CDR3 length: 17 amino acids.

The chain carries TRBV5-1 and TRBJ2-1; perhaps TRBD1 as D (5 bases). Trimming removed 0 bases at V and 3 bases at J, with 13 bases between. Looked up from germline, CDR1 is SGHRS and CDR2 is YFSETQ. This CDR3 comprises 16 residues. The CDR3 region has the DNA TGCGCCAGCAGCTTGGCCCAAGGGGCTTACTACAATGAGCAGTTCTTC. It encodes CASSLAQGAYYNEQFF.

This chain links TRBV4-1 with TRBJ1-4; TRBD1 agrees at 8 bases. CDR1 and CDR2 (germline): MGHRA, YSYEKL. V dropped 4 bases and J dropped 6; count of bases not matched to a gene: 7. CDR3 length equals 15 residues. The CDR3 DNA follows: TGCGCCAGCAGCCCCCCAGGGGGCGAGGATGAAAAACTGTTTTTT. The encoded protein is CASSPPGGEDEKLFF.

The J gene is TRBJ1-2, the V gene TRBV28; D gene uncertain. Germline loops: CDR1 MDHEN, CDR2 SYDVKM. CDR3 length: 12 residues. The CDR3: CATASANYGYTF. CDR3 bases: TGTGCAACAGCTTCAGCTAACTATGGCTACACCTTC.

The chain combines TRBV9 with TRBJ1-1; D possibly corresponds to TRBD1 (5 bases). This CDR3 is 15 amino acids long. Germline assignment: CDR1 SGDLS and CDR2 YYNGEE. The V end was cut by 1 base, the J end by 4 bases, with 14 bases between. As DNA, the CDR3 is TGTGCCAGCAGCGTACTTCCCGACAGTTCCACTGAAGCTTTCTTT. Protein sequence: CASSVLPDSSTEAFF. Drawing the rest from reference TRBV9 and TRBJ1-1, the complete variable domain is DSGVTQTPKHLITATGQRVTLRCSPRSGDLSVYWYQQSLDQGLQFLIQYYNGEERAKGNILERFSAQQFPDLHSELNLSSLELGDSALYFCASSVLPDSSTEAFFGQGTRLTVV.